Sequencing of this T cell receptor beta chain was carried out in a study of vaccination and CD4 T cells after COVID-19. Study summary: Some control cultures received a CEFX pool, which served as the positive control. Others received an HIV-1 Nef pool or no peptide. Whole-study findings and limits: Spike mono-reactivity was evident in 304 of the 307 vaccine-specific clones derived from convalescent patients.

Comment on this clonotype: Antigen: not known.

Scientists ran DNA taken from cultured CD4+ T cells through the Oncomine TCR Beta short-read assay for sequencing. Each CDR3 protein gets one entry after TCRdb re-called the PCR reads with MiXCR. The top ten hold 15% to 20% of the sample, which has about 16,000 distinct CDR3 sequences, around 55% seen once. Trimming took off 4 bases at V and 7 bases at J, with 8 bases between the two ends. The germline gives CDR1 SGHNT, CDR2 YENEEA. The CDR3 covers 11 residues. The time point: late sampling 161 to 241 days after vaccination in three convalescent patients. Described treatment: roughly 10-day PBMC culture with coronavirus spike peptide pools or control peptides (ViraFEST assay). March to December 2020 was the span of positive PCR dates, which predated US Alpha, Beta and Delta variants.

This TCR derives from a human donor who had recovered from COVID-19. The chain has TRBV11-3 and TRBJ2-7; D ambiguous. The sample here was CD4+ T cells from blood, cultured in vitro, taken about 7 months after SARS-CoV-2 vaccination. The CDR3 loop is CASSSGSEQYF. CDR3 DNA sequence: TGTGCCAGCAGCTCCGGCTCTGAGCAGTACTTC.